Included here is one TCR beta chain sequence, with context. What it binds is not known. This entry is derived from a study of T-cell memory formation after mild COVID-19. At the level of the study: Clusters were largely donor specific.

MiXCR, applied by TCRdb to the 5' RACE reads, yields one record per CDR3 protein. The table records 450,000 or so distinct CDR3 sequences, over 15% of them present only once. CDR1 and CDR2 from the germline V gene are SGDLS and YYNGEE. With 0 bases removed from V and 6 bases from J, the gap between germline ends came to 10 bases. CDR3 length: 14 residues. Findings and caveats of the study: Chiefly within CM and EM were the contracting CD4+ clones; CD8+ ones were within EMRA.

The origin of this receptor is an adult woman who had mild COVID-19 (a few samples of this study predate the infection). Cell type and time point are not known. The V gene is TRBV9, the J gene TRBJ2-1; D tentatively fits TRBD1 or TRBD2 (6 bases each). The sequenced sample was PBMCs or a T cell subset sorted from them (not recorded which). CDR3 coding DNA: TGTGCCAGCAGCGTAGGCCGGGGGCGCAATGAGCAGTTCTTC. Its translation is CASSVGRGRNEQFF.